The 7 T cell receptor beta chains in this list originate from one sample, sequenced in a study of T cell changes during pregnancy in multiple sclerosis. This table comes from immunoSEQ multiplex PCR, and its TCRdb copy is limited to in-frame clones, with some not included. The sample lists roughly 40,000 clones, about 89% seen once, with around 0.5% in the top ten. Sequenced material: CD4+ T cells from peripheral blood mononuclear cells, taken in the first trimester of pregnancy. These receptors originate from a female donor with multiple sclerosis, enrolled in a pregnancy study.

The chain recombines TRBV28 with TRBJ1-2; unclear D gene. The germline V gene has CDR1 MDHEN and CDR2 SYDVKM. Between the trimmed V and J ends, which lost 11 bases and 2 bases, there was a span of 15 bases. The CDR3 extends over 13 amino acids. CDR3 nucleotide sequence: TGTGCCGGGATGGGAGGTCCAAACTATGGCTACACCTTC. As protein: CAGMGGPNYGYTF.

This clone was seen a handful of times. The chain carries TRBV2 and TRBJ1-1; TRBD1 aligns across 9 bases. CDR1 is SNHLY and CDR2 is FYNNEI in the germline V gene. Losses at the gene ends were 4 bases for V and 5 bases for J; bases not matched to a gene: 5. The CDR3 length is 14 residues. CDR3 DNA: TGTGCCAGCAGTGCGGTGACAGGGGGGACTGAAGCTTTCTTT. Translation gives CASSAVTGGTEAFF.

The chain joins TRBV28 to TRBJ1-3; possible D gene TRBD1, 5 bases. Between the trimmed V and J ends, which lost 5 bases and 0 bases, there was a span of 8 bases. The CDR3 extends over 14 amino acids. Germline CDR1 is MDHEN and CDR2 is SYDVKM. The CDR3 sequence is CASSRTSSGNTIYF. CDR3 DNA sequence: TGTGCCAGCAGTCGGACAAGCTCTGGAAACACCATATATTTT.

The V call is TRBV29-1, the J call TRBJ2-5, with D maybe TRBD2 (7 bases). The V end lost 6 bases, the J end lost 3 bases, and 11 bases lay between the germline ends. In germline, CDR1 is SQVTM, CDR2 ANQGSEA. CDR3 length equals 12 residues. CDR3 DNA: TGCAGCGTGGGGAGGGGGGAAGAGACCCAGTACTTC. Protein: CSVGRGEETQYF.

This sequence joins TRBV27 and TRBJ2-3, with 8 bases that match TRBD1. CDR1 MNHEY and CDR2 SMNVEV come from the germline V gene (reference sequence). The CDR3 totals 13 residues. V lost 6 bases and J lost 3; bases outside the gene matches: 2. In nucleotides, the CDR3 is TGTGCCAGCAGCAGGGGGCCGACAGATACGCAGTATTTT. This encodes CASSRGPTDTQYF.

The genes are TRBV7-9 and TRBJ1-4; D is perhaps TRBD1 (5 bases). The CDR3 is 14 residues long. The ends were cut back, 5 bases at V and 7 bases at J, with 14 bases in the middle. Germline loops: CDR1 SEHNR, CDR2 FQNEAQ (reference sequence). In DNA form, the CDR3 reads TGTGCCAGCAGCGTTGGAGGGCAGGGTGAAAAACTGTTTTTT. It specifies CASSVGGQGEKLFF. Full variable domain (rest looked up from reference TRBV7-9 and TRBJ1-4): DTGVSQNPRHKITKRGQNVTFRCDPISEHNRLYWYRQTLGQGPEFLTYFQNEAQLEKSRLLSDRFSAERPKGSFSTLEIQRTEQGDSAMYLCASSVGGQGEKLFFGSGTQLSVL.

The CDR3 nucleotides read TGTGCCAGCAGCTTGGTGGCCGCTTACGAGCAGTACTTC. Translating it yields CASSLVAAYEQYF. The chain links TRBV5-5 to TRBJ2-7; no reliable D call. V was cut by 0 bases and J by 4 bases, with 8 bases left in between. CDR3 size: 13 residues. Germline CDR1 SGHKS, CDR2 YYEKEE (reference sequence).